This T cell receptor (beta chain) was documented in a study of identical twins. General study points: Invariant cells of the MAIT and iNKT types might have partly distorted the zero-insertion analyses. Insertion counts were lower in abundant cord blood beta clonotypes, a trend that memory repertoires did not show.

Unique molecular identifiers were present on the cDNA, and a universal primer site came from template switching. A single record per CDR3 protein comes from TCRdb applying MiXCR to the 5' RACE reads. This sample carries hundreds of thousands of distinct CDR3 sequences, roughly 20% of them seen once, and the ten largest clones take around 12%. Comments on this clonotype: Its antigen is unknown.

These same data were also listed under a study on T cells expressing NK-cell markers.

This receptor was obtained from a woman aged 18-29 years in good health. The sequenced sample was PBMCs.

Written as DNA, the CDR3 is TGCAGTGCTAGATCTCCCGGCATAGGGCTGGCGGTGGCTGAAGCTTTCTTT. This gives the protein CSARSPGIGLAVAEAFF. V is TRBV20-1 and J is TRBJ1-1; D gene unclear. The germline V and J ends were trimmed by 2 bases and 6 bases, with 25 bases remaining between them. The CDR3 runs 17 residues. Germline CDR1 and CDR2: DFQATT and SNEGSKA (reference sequence).